What follows describes a single TCR beta chain. These data originate in a study of shared T cell receptors in the human thymus. The table came from immunoSEQ multiplex PCR; TCRdb's copy has only in-frame clones and leaves some out. The sample lists 700,000 to 750,000 clones; 80% to 90% were seen once. The CDR3 totals 19 residues. J lost 4 bases, V lost 4 bases, and 16 bases had no gene match. Germline assignment: CDR1 LGHNA and CDR2 YNFKEQ. This same sample was also part of a study on human thymus T cells. As that study records: Corrective surgery for congenital heart defects was being performed on the healthy Finnish infants who served as donors. The thymus tissue came from resections taken during corrective heart surgery. Seemingly biased V and J gene usage marked thymic and blood repertoires. Highly overlapping thymic repertoires among unrelated individuals were reported in related research.

The TCR sequence derives from a girl less than two years old with a congenital heart defect. Sequenced input: thymocytes. The chain links TRBV4-2 to TRBJ2-6, with TRBD1 identical over 7 bases. The CDR3 DNA reads TGTGCCAGCAGCCGAGCTAGACAGGGTATTATGAGCGGGGCCAACGTCCTGACTTTC. This translates into CASSRARQGIMSGANVLTF.